This T cell receptor beta chain appears in the sequencing data of a study of T-cell reconstitution after alpha-beta-depleted transplantation in children. Study results and limitations: Diversity of TCRbeta at day 60 was high in some patients, arising from surviving recipient T cells and thymic progenitors. Several hundred expanded graft clones reportedly gave rise to the alpha-beta T cells present about two months after transplant. Newly produced T cells mostly accounted for T-cell counts and diversity one year post-transplant.

Comments on this clonotype: Its antigen is not identified.

Molecular barcoding with unique molecular identifiers was used for the TCRbeta library. A single record per CDR3 protein comes from TCRdb applying MiXCR to the PCR reads. Found here are hundreds of thousands of distinct CDR3 sequences, 10% to 15% of them singletons; the top ten hold 2.2%. The receptor was derived from a male patient younger than 18 who had a stem cell transplant for acute myeloid leukemia, so the T cells may come from the graft donor. The sample was PBMCs, mostly from graft donor cells, taken 360 days after TCRalphabeta/CD19-depleted stem cell transplant.

The CDR3 is CASSQDLGGSRSYNEQFF. DNA of the CDR3: TGCGCCAGCAGCCAAGATCTTGGGGGGAGTAGGTCCTACAATGAGCAGTTCTTC. The gene calls are TRBV4-3 and TRBJ2-1; D possibly corresponds to TRBD2 (6 bases). The germline V and J ends were trimmed by 0 bases and 1 base, with 16 bases remaining between them. This CDR3 contains 18 residues. CDR1 and CDR2 from the germline V gene are LGHNA and YSLEER.